What follows are 3 T cell receptor beta chains derived from one specimen sequenced in a study of blood T cell repertoires in COVID-19. Only in-frame clones appear in the TCRdb table, and some are missing; sequencing was by immunoSEQ multiplex PCR. The sample has about 130,000 clones, around 77% seen once. Sequencing was carried out using peripheral blood. These receptors all come from a human donor in a cohort sampled during active COVID-19.

This chain connects TRBV27 to TRBJ2-5; 10 bases are shared with TRBD2. Germline lookup yields CDR1 MNHEY and CDR2 SMNVEV (reference sequence). V lost 8 bases to trimming and J lost 5 bases; unmatched junction nucleotides: 8. CDR3 size: 14 residues. The chain's CDR3 is CASGSGGGFETQYF. CDR3 DNA sequence: TGTGCCAGCGGGAGCGGGGGGGGGTTCGAGACCCAGTACTTC.

The table lists this clone with a few counts. The chain links TRBV7-9 to TRBJ2-7, with D perhaps matching TRBD1 (6 bases). With 2 bases removed from V and 2 bases from J, the gap between germline ends came to 7 bases. The CDR3 extends over 13 amino acids. Germline V lookup: CDR1 SEHNR, CDR2 FQNEAQ (reference sequence). CDR3 in DNA: TGTGCCAGCAGCTTACCAGGGGCCTACGAGCAGTACTTC. Translation gives CASSLPGAYEQYF.

Of note for this clone: At the DNA level, this CDR3 is encoded by other sequences in the same sample as well. This rearrangement joins TRBV2 to TRBJ1-1; 8 bases are a match to TRBD1. Losses at the gene ends were 11 bases for V and 2 bases for J; bases not matched to a gene: 7. The germline V gene encodes CDR1 SNHLY and CDR2 FYNNEI. The CDR3 has 13 amino acids. The CDR3 region is CAGGQDLNTEAFF. CDR3 DNA sequence: TGTGCCGGGGGACAGGACCTAAACACTGAAGCTTTCTTT.